What follows describes a single T cell receptor (beta chain). Its antigen is still unknown. A read error may account for a junction end that differs from germline. The sample originates from a study of T cell repertoires in cytomegalovirus infection. Study-level points and caveats: HLA-C-restricted TCR beta clonotypes specific for CMV led the ex vivo response.

Germline CDR1 SGHVS, CDR2 FQNEAQ. CDR3 length: 13 residues. TCRdb used MiXCR to reprocess the reads, holding one entry per CDR3 protein. The table has about 740,000 distinct CDR3 sequences, approximately 34% seen once. This clonotype was sampled from a human donor in good health (CMV status not recorded). Some clones in this sample may be carry-over from other donors' samples. Sequencing was done on a sample of PBMCs. This chain connects TRBV7-8 to TRBJ2-3; D is ambiguous. The CDR3 is CASSFMRADTHYF. The CDR3 DNA sequence: TGTGCCAGCAGCTTTATGCGTGCAGATACGCATTATTTT.